One T cell receptor beta chain is described in this entry. This entry belongs to a study of T-cell reconstitution after alpha-beta-depleted transplantation in children. Per germline, CDR1 MGHDK and CDR2 SYGVNS. V shed 5 bases and J shed 5 bases, with 15 bases lying between them. There are 14 residues in the CDR3. Preparing the TCRbeta library involved the use of unique molecular identifiers. TCRdb analysed the PCR reads with MiXCR anew, one entry per CDR3 protein. The table includes tens of thousands of distinct CDR3 sequences, roughly 11% detected once. The sample in question was PBMCs from the stem cell graft donor, obtained from the stem cell graft. The sequence was collected from a human donor who donated a stem cell graft to a child with chronic granulomatous disease. The gene calls are TRBV25-1 and TRBJ1-1; D unclear. In nucleotides, the CDR3 is TGTGCCAGCAGTAAAATAGGTTCTGGGACTGAAGCTTTCTTT. It encodes CASSKIGSGTEAFF.